This is a list of T cell receptor beta chains from one sample in a study of T cell changes during pregnancy in multiple sclerosis. Generated by immunoSEQ multiplex PCR, the TCRdb table keeps only in-frame clones and is missing some. This sample has under 70,000 clones, with 91% found just once. Here the sequenced sample was peripheral blood, taken in the third trimester of pregnancy. These receptors were taken from a female donor in good health, enrolled as a control in a pregnancy study. The CDR3 runs from the conserved cysteine through the conserved F or W. A D gene is named only where the DNA matches it firmly. The listing skips clone size in some rows; elsewhere it reads once, few, many or a size class.

v_call	j_call	clone_size	d_call	cdr3_aa	cdr3_nt
TRBV5-4	TRBJ2-1	-	TRBD1	CASSSTGAGQFF	TGTGCCAGCAGCTCGACAGGGGCTGGGCAGTTCTTC
TRBV18	TRBJ2-2	once	-	CASSPPRGSGNTGELFF	TGTGCCAGCTCACCACCCCGGGGAAGCGGGAACACCGGGGAGCTGTTTTTT
TRBV9	TRBJ2-1	-	-	CASSRKGGNEQFF	TGTGCCAGCAGCCGCAAAGGGGGCAATGAGCAGTTCTTC
TRBV7-3	TRBJ2-3	-	TRBD2	CASSPRGWTSDTDTQYF	TGTGCCAGCAGCCCAAGGGGGTGGACTAGCGACACAGATACGCAGTATTTT
TRBV11-2	TRBJ2-2	-	-	CASSLVTVGRGTGELFF	TGTGCCAGCAGCTTAGTGACGGTGGGGCGGGGCACCGGGGAGCTGTTTTTT
TRBV4-1	TRBJ1-1	-	TRBD1	CASSQPGQGAKTEAFF	TGCGCCAGCAGCCAACCGGGACAGGGGGCGAAGACTGAAGCTTTCTTT
TRBV7-8	TRBJ1-1	-	TRBD1	CASSLGTGVEF	TGTGCCAGCAGCTTGGGTACAGGGGTTGAATTT
TRBV6-1	TRBJ2-7	-	-	CASSDVRRQGFREQYF	TGTGCCAGCAGTGATGTTAGGCGGCAGGGCTTTCGGGAGCAGTACTTC
TRBV6-4	TRBJ1-1	-	-	CASSDSERGPGAEAFF	TGTGCCAGCAGTGACTCGGAGAGAGGGCCCGGGGCTGAAGCTTTCTTT
TRBV7-8	TRBJ2-7	-	TRBD2	CASSLRGTSGTYEQYF	TGTGCCAGCAGCTTAAGGGGGACTAGCGGGACCTACGAGCAGTACTTC
TRBV29-1	TRBJ2-1	-	TRBD2	CSVVGLAGFGEQFF	TGCAGCGTTGTTGGACTAGCGGGATTCGGAGAGCAGTTCTTC
TRBV7-9	TRBJ2-2	-	TRBD2	CASSPSGLGRSGELFF	TGTGCCAGCAGTCCTAGCGGGTTGGGCCGCTCCGGGGAGCTGTTTTTT
TRBV7-9	TRBJ1-1	-	-	CASSPGTNLRGEAFF	TGTGCCAGCAGCCCCGGGACAAACCTCCGAGGGGAAGCTTTCTTT
TRBV5-8	TRBJ2-7	-	-	CASSSERLRPTYEQYF	TGTGCCAGCAGTTCCGAGAGACTACGCCCGACCTACGAGCAGTACTTC
TRBV4-2	TRBJ2-1	-	TRBD2	CASSHESGAIYNEQFF	TGTGCCAGCAGCCACGAGAGCGGGGCGATCTACAATGAGCAGTTCTTC
TRBV29-1	TRBJ1-1	-	-	CSSIGNTEAFF	TGCAGCTCCATTGGCAACACTGAAGCTTTCTTT
TRBV6-5	TRBJ2-7	-	-	CASSPGLTYEQYF	TGTGCCAGCAGCCCGGGATTAACCTACGAGCAGTACTTC
TRBV19	TRBJ1-1	-	TRBD1	CASSPLKPGQSEAFF	TGTGCCAGTAGTCCCTTAAAGCCGGGACAGTCTGAAGCTTTCTTT
TRBV2	TRBJ2-7	-	TRBD2	CASSFPGGEQYF	TGTGCCAGCAGCTTTCCCGGGGGGGAGCAGTACTTC
TRBV6-5	TRBJ1-5	-	-	CASSYASGEGQPQHF	TGTGCCAGCAGTTATGCGTCGGGGGAGGGTCAGCCCCAGCATTTT
TRBV7-6	TRBJ2-1	few	-	CASSFSRARLRDNEQFF	TGTGCCAGCAGCTTTAGTCGGGCCCGACTACGAGACAATGAGCAGTTCTTC
TRBV10-3	TRBJ1-1	-	-	CAISDRDNVDTEAFF	TGTGCCATCAGTGATCGGGATAACGTGGACACTGAAGCTTTCTTT
TRBV18	TRBJ2-3	-	TRBD2	CASSPATGTSFPDTQYF	TGTGCCAGCTCACCCGCGACCGGGACTAGCTTTCCAGATACGCAGTATTTT
TRBV7-2	TRBJ1-1	-	-	CASSISVMDTEAFF	TGTGCCAGCAGCATCTCAGTGATGGACACTGAAGCTTTCTTT
TRBV29-1	TRBJ2-1	-	-	CSSRLGRVRSGRQNEQFF	TGCAGCTCCCGACTCGGACGGGTGCGTAGCGGCCGACAGAATGAGCAGTTCTTC
TRBV19	TRBJ1-2	once	-	CASSSRTGTPSGGYTF	TGTGCCAGTAGTTCACGAACAGGCACCCCCTCGGGCGGCTACACCTTC
TRBV5-1	TRBJ2-3	-	TRBD2	CASSLLAGNTDTQYF	TGCGCCAGCAGCTTGCTAGCGGGAAACACAGATACGCAGTATTTT